This entry features one T cell receptor (beta chain) sequence. This record comes from a study of T cell clusters in autoimmune cytopenias. TRB rearrangements were amplified by touch-down multiplex PCR with mixed TRB-A/B primers. TCRdb re-called the multiplex PCR reads; one entry per CDR3 protein, DNA not given. This listing includes about 5,100 distinct CDR3 sequences. TRB was amplified from roughly 250 ng of peripheral blood genomic DNA per sample. Per germline, CDR1 MNHEY and CDR2 SMNVEV (reference sequence). The CDR3 contains 16 residues. This sample was shared with a second study, whose subject was T cell repertoires in aging, cancer and after chemotherapy.

This TCR was recovered from a human donor in good health. This rearrangement joins TRBV27 to TRBJ2-1; TCRdb designates TRBD1, a call that cannot be tested without DNA. Material: peripheral blood. The CDR3 sequence: CASSLSGGSSYNEQFF.